Listed here are 3 T cell receptor beta chains from one sample, sequenced in a study of cytomegalovirus exposure and HLA in healthy donors (dated by TCRdb to 2017 to 2019). Library construction relied on the immunoSEQ multiplex PCR assay. For the multiplex PCR, a mixture combining 60 forward primers for TCR Vbeta segments and 13 reverse primers for TCR Jbeta segments was used. In TCRdb, the immuneACCESS table is reduced to in-frame sequences with V and J assigned. These tables do not hold every clone; where another copy was compared, an unresolved V gene accounts for under half, and the others remain unexplained. The sample table records about 180,000 clones; about 77% of these occur just once. Around 2.2% of the sample is taken by the ten largest. Input material: PBMCs. These receptors all come from a man between 60 and 70 years old in good health and CMV-seronegative.

The gene calls are TRBV18 and TRBJ2-5, with D unresolved. The germline V gene has CDR1 KGHSH and CDR2 LQKENI. This CDR3 spans 14 amino acids. V was trimmed by 0 bases and J by 5 bases, leaving 10 bases between them. The CDR3 loop reads CASSPPVESETQYF. CDR3 coding DNA: TGTGCCAGCTCACCACCGGTAGAGTCGGAGACCCAGTACTTC.

The genes are TRBV6-5 and TRBJ2-5; TRBD2 matches at 11 bases. The J call is uncertain, as TRBJ2-7 better fits the DNA end. The CDR3 extends over 16 amino acids. Germline CDR1 and CDR2: MNHEY and SVGAGI. The CDR3 bases are TGTGCCAGCAGTTACTCCGGACTAGCGGGCTCCTACGAGCAGTACTTC. Translated: CASSYSGLAGSYEQYF.

The V and J genes are TRBV13 and TRBJ2-3; unclear D gene. V was clipped by 1 base and J by 1 base, with 3 bases between them. The CDR3 covers 13 residues. In germline, CDR1 is PRHDT, CDR2 FYEKMQ (reference sequence). DNA for the CDR3: TGTGCCAGCAGCTTAGCGGGCACAGATACGCAGTATTTT. This codes for CASSLAGTDTQYF.